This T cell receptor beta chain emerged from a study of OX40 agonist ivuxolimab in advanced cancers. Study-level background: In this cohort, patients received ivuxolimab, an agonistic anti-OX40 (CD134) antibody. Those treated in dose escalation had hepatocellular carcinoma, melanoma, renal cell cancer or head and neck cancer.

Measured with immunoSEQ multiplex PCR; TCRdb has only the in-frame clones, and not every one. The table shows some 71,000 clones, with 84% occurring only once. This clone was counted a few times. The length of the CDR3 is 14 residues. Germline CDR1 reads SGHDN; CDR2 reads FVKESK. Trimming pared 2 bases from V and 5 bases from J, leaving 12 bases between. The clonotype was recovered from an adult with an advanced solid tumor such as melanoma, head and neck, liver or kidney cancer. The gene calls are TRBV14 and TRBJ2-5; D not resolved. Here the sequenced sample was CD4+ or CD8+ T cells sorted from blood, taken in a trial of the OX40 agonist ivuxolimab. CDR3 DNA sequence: TGTGCCAGCAGCCAACAAGGGCCGACCGAGACCCAGTACTTC. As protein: CASSQQGPTETQYF.